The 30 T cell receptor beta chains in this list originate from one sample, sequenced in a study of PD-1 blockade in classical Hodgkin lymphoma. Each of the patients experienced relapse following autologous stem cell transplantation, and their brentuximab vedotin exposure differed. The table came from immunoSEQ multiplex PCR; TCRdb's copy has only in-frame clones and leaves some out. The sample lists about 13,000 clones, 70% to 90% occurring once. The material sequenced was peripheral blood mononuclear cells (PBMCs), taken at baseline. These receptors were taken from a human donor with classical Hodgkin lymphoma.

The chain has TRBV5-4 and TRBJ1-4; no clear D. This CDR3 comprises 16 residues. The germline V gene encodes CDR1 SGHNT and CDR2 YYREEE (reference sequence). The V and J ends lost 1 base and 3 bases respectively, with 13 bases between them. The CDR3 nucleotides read TGTGCCAGCAGCTTGCCGGGTGAAGGATCTAATGAAAAACTGTTTTTT. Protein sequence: CASSLPGEGSNEKLFF.

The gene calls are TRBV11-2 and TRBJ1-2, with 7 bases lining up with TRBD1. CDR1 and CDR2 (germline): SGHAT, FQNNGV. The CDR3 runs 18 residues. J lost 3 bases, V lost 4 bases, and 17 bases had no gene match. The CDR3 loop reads CASSSLTTDREGDYGYTF. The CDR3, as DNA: TGTGCCAGCAGCTCCCTCACAACTGACAGGGAAGGGGACTATGGCTACACCTTC.

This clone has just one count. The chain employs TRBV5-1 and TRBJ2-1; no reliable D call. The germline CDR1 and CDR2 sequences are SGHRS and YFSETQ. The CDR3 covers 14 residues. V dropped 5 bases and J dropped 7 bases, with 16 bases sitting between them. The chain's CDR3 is CASSTRRIENEQFF. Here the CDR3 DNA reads TGCGCCAGCAGTACCCGGCGGATAGAAAATGAGCAGTTCTTC.

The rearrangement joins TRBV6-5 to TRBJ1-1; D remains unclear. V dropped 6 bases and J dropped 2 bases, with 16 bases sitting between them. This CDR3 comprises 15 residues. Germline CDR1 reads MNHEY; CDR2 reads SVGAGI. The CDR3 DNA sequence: TGTGCCAGCAGCCTGACCCATCCAGCTAACACTGAAGCTTTCTTT. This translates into CASSLTHPANTEAFF.

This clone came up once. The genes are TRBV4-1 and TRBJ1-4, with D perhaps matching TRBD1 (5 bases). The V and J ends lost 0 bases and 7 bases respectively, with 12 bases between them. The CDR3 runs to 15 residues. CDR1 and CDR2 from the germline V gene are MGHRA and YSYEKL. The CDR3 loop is CASSQDRGVGEKLFF. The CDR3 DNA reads TGCGCCAGCAGCCAAGATCGAGGGGTTGGTGAAAAACTGTTTTTT.

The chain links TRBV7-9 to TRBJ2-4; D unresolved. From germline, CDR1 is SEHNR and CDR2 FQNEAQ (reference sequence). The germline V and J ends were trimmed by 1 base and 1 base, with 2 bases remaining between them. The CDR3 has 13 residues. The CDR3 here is CASSLDAKNIQYF. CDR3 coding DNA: TGTGCCAGCAGCTTAGACGCCAAAAACATTCAGTACTTC.

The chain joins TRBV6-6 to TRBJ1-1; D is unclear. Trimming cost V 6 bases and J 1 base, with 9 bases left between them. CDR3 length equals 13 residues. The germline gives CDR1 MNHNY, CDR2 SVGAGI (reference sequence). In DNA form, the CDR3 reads TGTGCCAGCAGCTCCAGCTCGAACACTGAAGCTTTCTTT. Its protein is CASSSSSNTEAFF.

The CDR3 protein is CAISENGPGQGFGYTF. In nucleotides, the CDR3 is TGTGCCATCAGTGAGAATGGACCGGGACAGGGGTTTGGCTACACCTTC. The V call is TRBV10-3, the J call TRBJ1-2, with 10 bases matching TRBD1. J was trimmed by 7 bases and V by 2 bases; bases with no gene match: 10. Germline V gene lookup returns CDR1 ENHRY and CDR2 SYGVKD. This CDR3 comprises 16 residues.

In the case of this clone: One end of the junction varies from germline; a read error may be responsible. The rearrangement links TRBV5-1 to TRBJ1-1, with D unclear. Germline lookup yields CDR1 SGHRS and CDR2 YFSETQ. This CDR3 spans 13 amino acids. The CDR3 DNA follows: TGTGCCAGCAGCTTGGGTACGAACACTGAAGCTTTCTTT. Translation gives CASSLGTNTEAFF.

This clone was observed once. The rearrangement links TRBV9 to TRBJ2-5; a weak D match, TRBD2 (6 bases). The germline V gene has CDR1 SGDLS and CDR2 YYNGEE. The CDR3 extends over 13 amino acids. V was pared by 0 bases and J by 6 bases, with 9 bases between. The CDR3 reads CASSVAAGQTQYF. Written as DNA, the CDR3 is TGTGCCAGCAGCGTAGCCGCGGGACAGACCCAGTACTTC.

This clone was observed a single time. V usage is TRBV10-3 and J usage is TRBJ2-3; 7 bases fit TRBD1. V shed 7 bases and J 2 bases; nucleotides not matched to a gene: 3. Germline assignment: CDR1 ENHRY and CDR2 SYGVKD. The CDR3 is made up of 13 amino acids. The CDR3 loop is CAIKGQDTDTQYF. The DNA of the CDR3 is TGTGCCATCAAAGGACAGGACACAGATACGCAGTATTTT.

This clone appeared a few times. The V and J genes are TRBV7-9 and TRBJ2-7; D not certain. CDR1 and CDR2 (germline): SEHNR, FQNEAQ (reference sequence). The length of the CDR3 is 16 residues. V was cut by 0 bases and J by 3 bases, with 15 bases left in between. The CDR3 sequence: CASSLAIWEADYEQYF. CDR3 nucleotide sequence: TGTGCCAGCAGCTTAGCTATATGGGAAGCCGACTACGAGCAGTACTTC.

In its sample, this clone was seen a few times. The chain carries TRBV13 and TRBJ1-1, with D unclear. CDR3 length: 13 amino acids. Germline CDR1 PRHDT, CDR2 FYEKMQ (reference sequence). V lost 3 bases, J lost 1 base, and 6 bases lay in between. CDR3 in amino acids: CASSFQENTEAFF. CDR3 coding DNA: TGTGCCAGCAGCTTCCAGGAGAACACTGAAGCTTTCTTT.

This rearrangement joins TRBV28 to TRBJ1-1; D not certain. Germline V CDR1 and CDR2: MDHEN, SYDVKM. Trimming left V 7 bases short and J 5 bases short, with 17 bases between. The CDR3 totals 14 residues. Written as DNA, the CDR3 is TGTGCCAGCACCGAACCCAAGGCTGAGACTGAAGCTTTCTTT. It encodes CASTEPKAETEAFF.

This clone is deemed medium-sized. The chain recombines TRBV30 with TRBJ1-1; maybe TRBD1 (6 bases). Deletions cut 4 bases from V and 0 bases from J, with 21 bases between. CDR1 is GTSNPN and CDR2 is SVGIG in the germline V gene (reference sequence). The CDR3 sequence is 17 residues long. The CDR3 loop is CAWKEGDPGPLNTEAFF. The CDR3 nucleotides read TGTGCCTGGAAGGAGGGGGACCCCGGGCCCTTGAACACTGAAGCTTTCTTT.

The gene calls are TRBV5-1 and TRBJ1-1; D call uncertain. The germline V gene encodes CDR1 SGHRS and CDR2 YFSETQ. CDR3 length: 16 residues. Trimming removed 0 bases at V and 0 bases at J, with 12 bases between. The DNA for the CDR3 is TGCGCCAGCAGCTTGGCCAAGAACTTGATGAACACTGAAGCTTTCTTT. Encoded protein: CASSLAKNLMNTEAFF.

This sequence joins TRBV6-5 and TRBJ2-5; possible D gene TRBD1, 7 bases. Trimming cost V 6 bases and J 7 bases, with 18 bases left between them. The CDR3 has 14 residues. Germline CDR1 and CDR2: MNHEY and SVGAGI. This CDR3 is CASSTPRGRGTQYF. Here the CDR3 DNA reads TGTGCCAGCAGCACCCCGAGGGGGCGGGGGACCCAGTACTTC.

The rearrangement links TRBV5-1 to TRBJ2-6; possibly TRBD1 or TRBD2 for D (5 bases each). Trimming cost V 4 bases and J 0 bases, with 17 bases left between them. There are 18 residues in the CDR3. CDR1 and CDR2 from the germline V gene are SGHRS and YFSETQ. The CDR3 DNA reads TGCGCCAGCAGCCCGCGAGGGACGGGGAGCTCTGGGGCCAACGTCCTGACTTTC. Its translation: CASSPRGTGSSGANVLTF.

In DNA, the CDR3 is TGTGCCAGCAGCCCCCGGGACAGGGAGCTGGGAAACACCATATATTTT. Translating it yields CASSPRDRELGNTIYF. This rearrangement joins TRBV7-2 to TRBJ1-3, with 9 bases lining up with TRBD1. CDR3 length: 16 amino acids. V shed 5 bases and J 4 bases; nucleotides not matched to a gene: 9. CDR1 and CDR2 (germline): SGHTA, FQGNSA. Looking up the rest from reference TRBV7-2 and TRBJ1-3 gives the full variable domain: GAGVSQSPSNKVTEKGKDVELRCDPISGHTALYWYRQSLGQGLEFLIYFQGNSAPDKSGLPSDRFSAERTGGSVSTLTIQRTQQEDSAVYLCASSPRDRELGNTIYFGEGSWLTVV.

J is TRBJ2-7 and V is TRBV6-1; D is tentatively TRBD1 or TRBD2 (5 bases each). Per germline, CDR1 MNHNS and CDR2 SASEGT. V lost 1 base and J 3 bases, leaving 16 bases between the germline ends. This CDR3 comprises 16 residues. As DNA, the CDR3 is TGTGCCAGCAGTGAAGTTAACCGGGACCCCTACTACGAGCAGTACTTC. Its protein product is CASSEVNRDPYYEQYF.

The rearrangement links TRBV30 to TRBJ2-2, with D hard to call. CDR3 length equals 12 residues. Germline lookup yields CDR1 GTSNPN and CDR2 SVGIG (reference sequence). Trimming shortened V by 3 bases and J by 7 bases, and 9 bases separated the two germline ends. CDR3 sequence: CAWSPTVGELFF. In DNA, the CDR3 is TGTGCCTGGAGCCCCACAGTCGGGGAGCTGTTTTTT.

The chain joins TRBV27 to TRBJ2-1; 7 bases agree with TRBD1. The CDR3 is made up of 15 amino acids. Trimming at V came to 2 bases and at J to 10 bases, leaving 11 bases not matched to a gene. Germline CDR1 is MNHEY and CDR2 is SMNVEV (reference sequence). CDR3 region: CASSLRRYSTGEQFF. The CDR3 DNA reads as TGTGCCAGCAGTTTACGACGATACTCGACAGGGGAGCAGTTCTTC.

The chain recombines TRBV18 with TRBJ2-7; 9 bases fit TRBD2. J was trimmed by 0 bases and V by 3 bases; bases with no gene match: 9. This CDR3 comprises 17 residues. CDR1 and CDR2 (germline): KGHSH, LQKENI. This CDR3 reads CASSPIGLASSSYEQYF. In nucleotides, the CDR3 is TGTGCCAGCTCACCTATAGGACTAGCGTCTAGCTCCTACGAGCAGTACTTC.

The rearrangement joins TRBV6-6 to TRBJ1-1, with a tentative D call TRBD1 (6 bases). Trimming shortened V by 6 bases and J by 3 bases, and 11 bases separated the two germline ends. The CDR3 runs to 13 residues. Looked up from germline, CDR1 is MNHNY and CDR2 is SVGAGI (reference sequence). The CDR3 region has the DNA TGTGCCAGCAGCAGGGGATTTGACACTGAAGCTTTCTTT. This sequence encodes CASSRGFDTEAFF.

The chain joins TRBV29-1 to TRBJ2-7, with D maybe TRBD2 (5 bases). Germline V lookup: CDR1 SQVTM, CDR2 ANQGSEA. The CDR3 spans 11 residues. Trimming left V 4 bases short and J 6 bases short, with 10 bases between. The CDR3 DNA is TGCAGCGTTGGATCGGAGGCCGAGCAGTACTTC. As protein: CSVGSEAEQYF.

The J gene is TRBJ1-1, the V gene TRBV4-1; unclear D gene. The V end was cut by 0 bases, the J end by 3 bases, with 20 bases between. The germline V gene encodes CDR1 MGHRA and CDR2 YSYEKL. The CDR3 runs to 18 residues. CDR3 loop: CASSQDSTIAVEDTEAFF. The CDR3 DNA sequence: TGCGCCAGCAGCCAAGATAGTACGATCGCAGTGGAGGACACTGAAGCTTTCTTT.

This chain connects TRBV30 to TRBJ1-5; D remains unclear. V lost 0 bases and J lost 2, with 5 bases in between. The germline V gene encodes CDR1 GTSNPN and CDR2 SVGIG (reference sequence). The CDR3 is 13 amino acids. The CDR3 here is CAWSVSGNQPQHF. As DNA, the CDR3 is TGTGCCTGGAGTGTAAGCGGCAATCAGCCCCAGCATTTT.

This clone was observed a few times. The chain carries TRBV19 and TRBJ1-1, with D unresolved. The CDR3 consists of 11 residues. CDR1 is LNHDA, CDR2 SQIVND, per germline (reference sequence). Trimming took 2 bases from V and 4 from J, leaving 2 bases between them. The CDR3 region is CASSIPTEAFF. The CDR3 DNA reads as TGTGCCAGTAGTATACCCACTGAAGCTTTCTTT.

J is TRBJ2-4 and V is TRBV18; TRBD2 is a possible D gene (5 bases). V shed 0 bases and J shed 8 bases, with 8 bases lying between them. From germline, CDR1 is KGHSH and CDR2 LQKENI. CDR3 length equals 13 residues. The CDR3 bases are TGTGCCAGCTCACCACCAGCGGAAGACATTCAGTACTTC. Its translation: CASSPPAEDIQYF.

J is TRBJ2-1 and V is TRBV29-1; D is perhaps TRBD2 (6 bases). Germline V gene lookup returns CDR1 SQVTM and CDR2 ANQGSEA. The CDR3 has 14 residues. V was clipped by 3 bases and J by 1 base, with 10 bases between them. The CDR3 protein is CSVERGLSYNEQFF. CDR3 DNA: TGCAGCGTTGAGCGGGGCTTATCCTACAATGAGCAGTTCTTC.